These 18 T cell receptor beta chains were all obtained from the same sample, sequenced in a study of blood T cell repertoires in COVID-19. The method was immunoSEQ multiplex PCR; TCRdb's version includes in-frame clones alone and lacks a portion of them. The repertoire holds under 150,000 clones, about 70% seen once, with around 13% in the top ten. The material sequenced was peripheral blood. The receptors originated from a man aged 80 or over with acute or convalescent COVID-19.

This clone was counted a single time. J is TRBJ2-7 and V is TRBV5-4; 10 bases fit TRBD1. The germline V gene encodes CDR1 SGHNT and CDR2 YYREEE (reference sequence). The J segment lost 4 bases and the V segment lost 3 bases, leaving 7 bases of the junction unmatched. The CDR3 contains 15 residues. CDR3 sequence reads: CASSSPGQGNYEQYF. CDR3 sequence (DNA): TGTGCCAGCAGCTCACCGGGACAGGGGAATTACGAGCAGTACTTC.

This chain joins TRBV6-2 or TRBV6-3 and TRBJ2-5; a weak D match, TRBD2 (7 bases). V dropped 0 bases and J dropped 2 bases, with 16 bases sitting between them. The CDR3 contains 17 residues. Germline V lookup: CDR1 MNHEY, CDR2 SVGEGT. CDR3 protein: CASSYSILEGGQETQYF. The CDR3 region has the DNA TGTGCCAGCAGTTACTCGATCCTTGAGGGGGGGCAAGAGACCCAGTACTTC.

CDR3 bases: TGTGCCAGCAGCAGACTAGCGGGGGAGCAGTTCTTC. This gives the protein CASSRLAGEQFF. The genes are TRBV11-3 and TRBJ2-1; 11 bases agree with TRBD2. This CDR3 spans 12 amino acids. The germline V gene has CDR1 SGHNT and CDR2 YENEEA. Trimming cost V 5 bases and J 10 bases; bases outside gene matches: 1.

This chain joins TRBV5-1 and TRBJ1-2, with D maybe TRBD1 (5 bases). The CDR3 covers 13 residues. V dropped 5 bases and J dropped 1 base, with 9 bases sitting between them. The germline V gene encodes CDR1 SGHRS and CDR2 YFSETQ. The CDR3 DNA is TGCGCCAGCAGTCAGGACATTAACTATGGCTACACCTTC. Translating gives CASSQDINYGYTF.

This clone was seen ten or more times. The chain has TRBV7-4 and TRBJ1-3; a possible D gene is TRBD1 (6 bases). This CDR3 contains 16 residues. Trimming took off 5 bases at V and 2 bases at J, with 16 bases between the two ends. In germline, CDR1 is SGHVT, CDR2 SQSDAQ. The CDR3, as DNA: TGTGCCAGCAGCCCAGGGCGGCGGGGGCCTGGAAACACCATATATTTT. Amino acids: CASSPGRRGPGNTIYF.

This clone has a handful of counts. This rearrangement joins TRBV3-1 (or the pseudogene TRBV3-2) to TRBJ2-2; D perhaps matches TRBD2 (5 bases). V was trimmed by 3 bases and J by 6 bases, leaving 5 bases between them. Germline V gene data show CDR1 as LGHDT and CDR2 as YNNKEL (reference sequence). This CDR3 spans 12 amino acids. The CDR3 DNA follows: TGTGCCAGCAGCCAGGAGGCCGGGGAGCTGTTTTTT. Encoded protein: CASSQEAGELFF.

This sequence joins TRBV7-9 and TRBJ1-2; D unclear. The V end was cut by 2 bases, the J end by 7 bases, with 14 bases between. Germline CDR1 is SEHNR and CDR2 is FQNEAQ (reference sequence). This CDR3 is built from 14 residues. Written as DNA, the CDR3 is TGTGCCAGCAGCTTAATAACGGTGATCGGTGGCTACACCTTC. Residues: CASSLITVIGGYTF.

The chain employs TRBV6-6 and TRBJ2-7; D possibly corresponds to TRBD2 (5 bases). The CDR3 contains 16 residues. With 2 bases removed from V and 0 bases from J, the gap between germline ends came to 14 bases. Germline loops: CDR1 MNHNY, CDR2 SVGAGI (reference sequence). In nucleotides, the CDR3 is TGTGCCAGCAGTTACCGCGGCCGGGATAACTCCTACGAGCAGTACTTC. It translates to CASSYRGRDNSYEQYF.

This clone appeared once. The rearrangement links TRBV12-3 or TRBV12-4 to TRBJ1-1; D is unresolved. Trimming removed 8 bases at V and 9 bases at J, with 10 bases between. This CDR3 has 10 amino acids. CDR3 sequence reads: CASLSSKAFF. The CDR3, as DNA: TGTGCCAGCTTGAGCTCAAAAGCTTTCTTT.

CDR3 nucleotide sequence: TGTGCCAGCAGTTCTACAGGGGCTGGGGCCAACGTCCTGACTTTC. Amino acids: CASSSTGAGANVLTF. V gene TRBV25-1 combines with J gene TRBJ2-6; 7 bases fit TRBD1. The junction had 3 bases not matched to a gene; V was cut back by 5 bases and J by 2 bases. The CDR3 runs 15 residues. CDR1 is MGHDK and CDR2 is SYGVNS in the germline V gene. The whole variable domain, filled in from reference TRBV25-1 and TRBJ2-6, reads EADIYQTPRYLVIGTGKKITLECSQTMGHDKMYWYQQDPGMELHLIHYSYGVNSTEKGDLSSESTVSRIRTEHFPLTLESARPSHTSQYLCASSSTGAGANVLTFGAGSRLTVL.

This chain uses TRBV2 with TRBJ2-3; 7 bases are shared with TRBD1. The CDR3 is 14 amino acids. Germline CDR1 and CDR2: SNHLY and FYNNEI. Losses at the gene ends were 6 bases for V and 2 bases for J; bases not matched to a gene: 5. The CDR3 loop reads CASRQRGHTDTQYF. CDR3 bases: TGTGCCAGCAGGCAGAGGGGGCACACAGATACGCAGTATTTT.

This clone has a handful of counts. V and J are TRBV7-2 and TRBJ1-1, with D possibly being TRBD1 (5 bases). The germline V and J ends were trimmed by 2 bases and 6 bases, with 10 bases remaining between them. The CDR3 extends over 13 amino acids. Germline lookup yields CDR1 SGHTA and CDR2 FQGNSA. For the CDR3, the DNA is TGTGCCAGCAGCTTACTGCCCAGGGCTGAAGCTTTCTTT. This encodes CASSLLPRAEAFF.

This clone has more than one count but fewer than ten. The chain has TRBV6-1 and TRBJ2-5; 7 positions agree with TRBD1. V shed 1 base and J 4 bases; nucleotides not matched to a gene: 3. Germline lookup yields CDR1 MNHNS and CDR2 SASEGT. The CDR3 spans 14 residues. CDR3 in amino acids: CASSEGNRGETQYF. CDR3 nucleotides: TGTGCCAGCAGTGAAGGAAACAGGGGAGAGACCCAGTACTTC.

The table lists this clone with a count of one. This chain joins TRBV27 and TRBJ1-2; D gene ambiguous. Germline CDR1 reads MNHEY; CDR2 reads SMNVEV (reference sequence). The CDR3 is 15 residues long. Trimming took 2 bases from V and 4 from J, leaving 14 bases between them. For the CDR3, the DNA is TGTGCCAGCAGTTTAAATCCCCGGGGATCCTATGGCTACACCTTC. Translated, it gives CASSLNPRGSYGYTF.

This clone has only a few counts. The rearrangement joins TRBV19 to TRBJ1-2; no clear D gene. The CDR3 covers 15 residues. CDR1 and CDR2 from the germline V gene are LNHDA and SQIVND (reference sequence). V dropped 4 bases and J dropped 8 bases, with 20 bases sitting between them. The CDR3 sequence: CASSKTLLTARGYTF. CDR3 bases: TGTGCCAGTAGTAAGACCCTCCTCACAGCAAGAGGCTACACCTTC.

The J gene is TRBJ1-4, the V gene TRBV19, with no clear D. The CDR3 is 14 amino acids. The germline V and J ends were trimmed by 7 bases and 4 bases, with 13 bases remaining between them. CDR1 is LNHDA, CDR2 SQIVND, per germline (reference sequence). DNA for the CDR3: TGTGCCAGTAAGAGCGGCCGCCTTAATGAAAAACTGTTTTTT. This codes for CASKSGRLNEKLFF. The full variable domain, with the rest looked up from reference TRBV19 and TRBJ1-4, is DGGITQSPKYLFRKEGQNVTLSCEQNLNHDAMYWYRQDPGQGLRLIYYSQIVNDFQKGDIAEGYSVSREKKESFPLTVTSAQKNPTAFYLCASKSGRLNEKLFFGSGTQLSVL.

This clone was observed once. The rearrangement joins TRBV7-2 to TRBJ1-3; D gene uncertain. Germline V gene sequence: CDR1 SGHTA, CDR2 FQGNSA. The CDR3 covers 13 residues. Trimming shortened V by 6 bases and J by 0 bases, and 6 bases separated the two germline ends. The CDR3 DNA reads TGTGCCAGCAGGAGGAGCTCTGGAAACACCATATATTTT. Translating gives CASRRSSGNTIYF.

This chain links TRBV7-9 with TRBJ2-2; D is perhaps TRBD1 (5 bases). The CDR3 loop spans 13 amino acids. Deletions cut 5 bases from V and 6 bases from J, with 10 bases between. The germline V gene has CDR1 SEHNR and CDR2 FQNEAQ (reference sequence). In nucleotides, the CDR3 is TGTGCCAGCAGCCTCCAGGGTGCCGGGGAGCTGTTTTTT. It specifies CASSLQGAGELFF.